This TCR beta chain was obtained from a study of graft-versus-host responses after intestinal transplantation. Whole-study context: Anti-thymocyte globulin induction, then tacrolimus and steroids for around 3 years, went to all recipients. Study conclusions and caveats: Recipient-marrow GvH clones were detected, some having first appeared in ileum or blood. HvG clone declines early post-transplant were associated with peak circulating GvH levels. Where graft-donor T cell macrochimerism was present, patients had high graft-versus-host to host-versus-graft clonal ratios in allografts.

This CDR3 comprises 13 residues. The germline V gene has CDR1 PRHDT and CDR2 FYEKMQ (reference sequence). V dropped 2 bases and J dropped 4 bases, with 8 bases sitting between them. Some clones are missing from TCRdb's copy, which holds only in-frame ones; the method was immunoSEQ multiplex PCR. The sample lists fewer than 95,000 clones; approximately 94% were seen once. A remark on this clone: The antigen is undetermined.

The specimen comprised unstimulated CD4+ T cells sorted from spleen or lymph node cells, sampled before transplant. The sequence came from a human donor who was the organ donor for an intestinal transplant. V is TRBV13 and J is TRBJ2-5, with D unclear. The CDR3: CASSLYQTETQYF. The CDR3, as DNA: TGTGCCAGCAGCTTATATCAGACAGAGACCCAGTACTTC.